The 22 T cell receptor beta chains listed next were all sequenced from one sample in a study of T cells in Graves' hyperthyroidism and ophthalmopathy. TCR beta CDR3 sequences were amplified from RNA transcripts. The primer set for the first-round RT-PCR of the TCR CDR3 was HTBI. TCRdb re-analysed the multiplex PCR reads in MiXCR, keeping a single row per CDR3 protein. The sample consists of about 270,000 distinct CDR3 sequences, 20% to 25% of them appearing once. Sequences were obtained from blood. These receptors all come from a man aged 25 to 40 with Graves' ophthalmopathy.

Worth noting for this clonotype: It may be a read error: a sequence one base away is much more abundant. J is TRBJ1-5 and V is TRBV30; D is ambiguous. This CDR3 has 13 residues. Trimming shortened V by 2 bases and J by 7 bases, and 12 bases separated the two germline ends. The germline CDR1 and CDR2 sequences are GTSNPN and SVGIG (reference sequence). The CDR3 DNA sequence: TGTGCCTGGAGTTTCGATTCCAAACAGCCCCAGCATTTT. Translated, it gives CAWSFDSKQPQHF.

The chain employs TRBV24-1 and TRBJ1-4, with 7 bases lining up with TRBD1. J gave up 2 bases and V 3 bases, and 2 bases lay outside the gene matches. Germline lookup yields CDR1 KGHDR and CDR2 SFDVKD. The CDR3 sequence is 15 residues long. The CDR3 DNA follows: TGTGCCACCAGTGATGCCAGGGGGACTAATGAAAAACTGTTTTTT. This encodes CATSDARGTNEKLFF.

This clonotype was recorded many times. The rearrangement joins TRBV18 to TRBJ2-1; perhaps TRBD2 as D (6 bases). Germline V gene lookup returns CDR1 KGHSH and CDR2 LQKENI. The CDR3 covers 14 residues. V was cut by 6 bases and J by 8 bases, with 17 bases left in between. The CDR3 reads CASSQDLSGYEQFF. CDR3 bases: TGTGCCAGCTCCCAGGACTTAAGCGGGTATGAGCAGTTCTTC.

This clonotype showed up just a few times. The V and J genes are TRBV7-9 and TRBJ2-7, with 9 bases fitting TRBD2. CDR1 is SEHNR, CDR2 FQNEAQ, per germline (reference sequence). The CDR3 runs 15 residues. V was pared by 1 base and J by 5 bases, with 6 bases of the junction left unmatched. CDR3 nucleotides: TGTGCCAGCAGCTTAGTGAGGACTAGCGCTCACGAGCAGTACTTC. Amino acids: CASSLVRTSAHEQYF.

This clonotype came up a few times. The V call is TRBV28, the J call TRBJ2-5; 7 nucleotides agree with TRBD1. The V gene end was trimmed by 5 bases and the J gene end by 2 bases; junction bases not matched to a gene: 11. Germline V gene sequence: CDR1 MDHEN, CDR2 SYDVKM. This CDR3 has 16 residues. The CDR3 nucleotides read TGTGCCAGCAGTCTACCCCCCCGGGACAGTCAAGAGACCCAGTACTTC. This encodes CASSLPPRDSQETQYF.

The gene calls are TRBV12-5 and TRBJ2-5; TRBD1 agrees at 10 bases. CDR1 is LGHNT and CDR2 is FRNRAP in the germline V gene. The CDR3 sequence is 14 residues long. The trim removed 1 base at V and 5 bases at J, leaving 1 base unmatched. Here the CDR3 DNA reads TGTGCTAGTGGTTTGGGACAGGGGGCGGAGACCCAGTACTTC. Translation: CASGLGQGAETQYF.

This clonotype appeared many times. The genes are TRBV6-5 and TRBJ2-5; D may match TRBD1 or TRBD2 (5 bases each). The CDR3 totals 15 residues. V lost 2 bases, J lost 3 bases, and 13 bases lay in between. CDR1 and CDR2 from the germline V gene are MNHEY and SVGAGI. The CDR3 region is CASSYTAGTEETQYF. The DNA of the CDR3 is TGTGCCAGCAGTTACACAGCCGGGACGGAAGAGACCCAGTACTTC.

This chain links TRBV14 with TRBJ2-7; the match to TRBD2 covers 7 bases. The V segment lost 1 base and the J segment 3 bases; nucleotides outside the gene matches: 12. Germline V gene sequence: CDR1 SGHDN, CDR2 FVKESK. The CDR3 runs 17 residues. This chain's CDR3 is CASSQVFYAGRDYEQYF. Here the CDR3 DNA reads TGTGCCAGCAGCCAAGTATTTTACGCAGGGAGGGACTACGAGCAGTACTTC.

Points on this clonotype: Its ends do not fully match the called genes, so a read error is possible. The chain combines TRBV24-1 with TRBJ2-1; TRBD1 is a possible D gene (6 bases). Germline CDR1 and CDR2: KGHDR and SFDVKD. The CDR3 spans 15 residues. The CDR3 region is CASSIDRRSYNEQFF. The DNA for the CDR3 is TGTGCCAGCAGTATAGACAGGAGATCCTACAATGAGCAGTTCTTC.

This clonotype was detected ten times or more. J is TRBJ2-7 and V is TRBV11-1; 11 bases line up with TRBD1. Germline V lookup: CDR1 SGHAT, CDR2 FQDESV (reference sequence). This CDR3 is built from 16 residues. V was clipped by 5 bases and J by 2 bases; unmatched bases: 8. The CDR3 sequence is CASSTRTGGLTYEQYF. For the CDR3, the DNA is TGTGCCAGCAGCACTAGGACAGGGGGCTTGACCTACGAGCAGTACTTC.

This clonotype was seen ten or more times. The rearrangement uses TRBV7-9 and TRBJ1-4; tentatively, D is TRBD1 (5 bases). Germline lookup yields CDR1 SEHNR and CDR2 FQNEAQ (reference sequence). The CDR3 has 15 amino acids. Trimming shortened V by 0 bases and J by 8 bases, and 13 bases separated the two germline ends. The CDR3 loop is CASSLAQGGSEKLFF. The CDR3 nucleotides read TGTGCCAGCAGCTTAGCGCAGGGCGGCTCGGAAAAACTGTTTTTT.

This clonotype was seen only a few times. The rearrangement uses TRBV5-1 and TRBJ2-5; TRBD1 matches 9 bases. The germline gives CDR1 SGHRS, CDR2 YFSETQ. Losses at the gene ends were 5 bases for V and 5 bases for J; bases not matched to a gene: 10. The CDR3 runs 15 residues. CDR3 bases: TGCGCCAGCAGTTTCACAGGGGGCGCGTACGAGACCCAGTACTTC. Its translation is CASSFTGGAYETQYF.

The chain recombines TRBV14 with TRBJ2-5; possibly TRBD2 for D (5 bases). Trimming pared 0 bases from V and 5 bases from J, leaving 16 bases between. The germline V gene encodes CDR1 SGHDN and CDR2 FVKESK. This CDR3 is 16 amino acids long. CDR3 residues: CASSQERRSGLETQYF. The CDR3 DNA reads TGTGCCAGCAGCCAAGAAAGGAGGTCAGGTTTGGAGACCCAGTACTTC. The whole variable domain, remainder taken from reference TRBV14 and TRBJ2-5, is EAGVTQFPSHSVIEKGQTVTLRCDPISGHDNLYWYRRVMGKEIKFLLHFVKESKQDESGMPNNRFLAERTGGTYSTLKVQPAELEDSGVYFCASSQERRSGLETQYFGPGTRLLVL.

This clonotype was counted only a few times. This CDR3 is CSARVAGSGELFF. As DNA, the CDR3 is TGCAGTGCTAGAGTAGCGGGGAGCGGGGAGCTGTTTTTT. The chain is built from TRBV20-1 and TRBJ2-2; TRBD2 aligns across 8 bases. The V gene end was trimmed by 1 base and the J gene end by 7 bases; junction bases not matched to a gene: 2. Germline values: CDR1 DFQATT, CDR2 SNEGSKA (reference sequence). The CDR3 totals 13 residues.

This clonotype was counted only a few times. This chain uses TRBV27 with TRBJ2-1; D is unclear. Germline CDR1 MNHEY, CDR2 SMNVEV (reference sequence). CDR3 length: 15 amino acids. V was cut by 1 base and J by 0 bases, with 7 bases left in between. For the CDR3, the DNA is TGTGCCAGCAGTTTATTCGGTAGCTCCTACAATGAGCAGTTCTTC. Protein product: CASSLFGSSYNEQFF.

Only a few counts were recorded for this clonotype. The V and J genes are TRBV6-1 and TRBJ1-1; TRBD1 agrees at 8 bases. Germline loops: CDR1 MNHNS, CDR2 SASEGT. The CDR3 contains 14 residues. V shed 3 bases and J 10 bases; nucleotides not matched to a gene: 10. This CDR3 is CASSELLRTGRAFF. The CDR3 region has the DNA TGTGCCAGCAGTGAGTTGCTGAGGACAGGGCGAGCTTTCTTT.

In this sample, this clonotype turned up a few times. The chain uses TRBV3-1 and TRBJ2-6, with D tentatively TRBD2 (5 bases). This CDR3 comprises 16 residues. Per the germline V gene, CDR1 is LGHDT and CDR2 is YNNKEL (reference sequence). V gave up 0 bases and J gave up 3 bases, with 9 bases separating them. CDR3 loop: CASSQERGRGANVLTF. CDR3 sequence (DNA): TGTGCCAGCAGCCAAGAACGAGGGCGTGGGGCCAACGTCCTGACTTTC.

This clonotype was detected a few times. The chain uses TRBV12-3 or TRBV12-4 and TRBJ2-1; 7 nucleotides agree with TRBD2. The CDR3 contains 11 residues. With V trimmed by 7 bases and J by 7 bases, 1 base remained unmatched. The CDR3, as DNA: TGTGCCAGCACAGCGGGAAATGAGCAGTTCTTC. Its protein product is CASTAGNEQFF.

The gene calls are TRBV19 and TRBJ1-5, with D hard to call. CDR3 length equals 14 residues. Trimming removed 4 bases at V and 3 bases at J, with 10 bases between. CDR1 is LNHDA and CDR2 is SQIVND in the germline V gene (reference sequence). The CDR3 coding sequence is TGTGCCAGTAGTACCCTTACGAACAATCAGCCCCAGCATTTT. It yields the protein CASSTLTNNQPQHF.

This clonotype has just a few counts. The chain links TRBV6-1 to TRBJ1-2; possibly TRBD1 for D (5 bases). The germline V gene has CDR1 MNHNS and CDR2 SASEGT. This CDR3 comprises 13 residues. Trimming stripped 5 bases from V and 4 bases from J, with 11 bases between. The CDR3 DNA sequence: TGTGCCAGCAGTCTGACAGACCGCTATGGCTACACCTTC. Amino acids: CASSLTDRYGYTF.

CDR3 sequence (DNA): TGCAGCGTTAACAGGGAATGGGGAACGTCAACAACTGAAGCTTTCTTT. Translation: CSVNREWGTSTTEAFF. The chain combines TRBV29-1 with TRBJ1-1; tentatively, D is TRBD1 (6 bases). The CDR3 runs 16 residues. Trimming left V 5 bases short and J 5 bases short, with 24 bases between. Germline V gene data show CDR1 as SQVTM and CDR2 as ANQGSEA.

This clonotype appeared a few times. CDR3 protein: CSAPGLAGGPGEQYF. CDR3 DNA sequence: TGCAGTGCACCCGGACTAGCGGGAGGGCCAGGGGAGCAGTACTTC. The V and J genes are TRBV20-1 and TRBJ2-7, with 15 bases fitting TRBD2. The CDR3 contains 15 residues. V shed 6 bases, J shed 7 bases, and the junction held 10 bases outside the gene matches. The germline V gene has CDR1 DFQATT and CDR2 SNEGSKA (reference sequence).